The present T cell receptor (beta chain) was sequenced within a study of T-cell reconstitution after alpha-beta-depleted transplantation in children. For TCRbeta, the library was prepared with unique molecular identifiers. TCRdb recomputed calls from the PCR reads with MiXCR, one row per CDR3 protein. Altogether hundreds of thousands of distinct CDR3 sequences are present, about 9.2% being singletons, with the ten largest covering around 6.2%. CDR3 length: 15 amino acids. Germline CDR1 and CDR2: SGHRS and YFSETQ. V trimming: 7 bases; J trimming: 1 base; junction bases outside the gene matches: 7. Sequences were derived from PBMCs from the stem cell graft donor, sampled from the stem cell graft. The J gene is TRBJ2-3, the V gene TRBV5-1, with TRBD2 matching over 9 bases. The TCR sequence derives from a human donor who donated a stem cell graft to a child with acute lymphoblastic leukemia. In DNA, the CDR3 is TGCGCCAGCCTTCCCTTAGCGGGGGGCACAGATACGCAGTATTTT. It specifies CASLPLAGGTDTQYF.